The 2 T cell receptor beta chains below all came from one sample that was sequenced in a study of molecular identifiers for immune sequencing clone quantification. TCRdb independently ran MiXCR on the PCR reads; one entry per CDR3 protein. Of about 100,000 distinct CDR3 sequences listed, roughly 38% were seen once; the top ten hold approximately 3.8%. Material: naive CD8+ T cells from blood, with Jurkat cell RNA spiked in. The subset denotes: FACS-sorted CD8+CD4-CCR7+CD45RA+ naive T cells. The receptors stem from a human donor in good health. Some libraries in this study had Jurkat cell RNA spiked in.

There are many counts of this clonotype. This rearrangement joins TRBV20-1 to TRBJ2-3, with 7 bases lining up with TRBD1. Germline CDR1 is DFQATT and CDR2 is SNEGSKA (reference sequence). The trim removed 6 bases at V and 1 base at J, leaving 7 bases unmatched. The CDR3 runs 14 residues. Here the CDR3 DNA reads TGCAGTGCGCCTGACAGGGAAGGCACAGATACGCAGTATTTT. It encodes CSAPDREGTDTQYF.

This clonotype was observed once. This may stem from a read error, because a much larger clone lies one nucleotide away. V is TRBV28 and J is TRBJ2-7; 11 positions match TRBD2. CDR3 size: 15 residues. J gave up 0 bases and V 6 bases, and 4 bases lay outside the gene matches. Germline V lookup: CDR1 MDHEN, CDR2 SYDVKM. CDR3: CASRLAGGPSYEQYF. CDR3 coding DNA: TGTGCCAGCAGATTAGCGGGAGGGCCCTCCTACGAGCAGTACTTC.